The 25 T cell receptor beta chains below come from one sample, sequenced in a study of blood T cells in healthy people across ages. Primers used in a second PCR of roughly 6 to 12 cycles were a sample-barcoded 5' primer and a J-beta primer mix. From the 5' RACE reads, TCRdb called clonotypes with MiXCR, one entry per CDR3 protein. The data show around 2 million distinct CDR3 sequences, about 39% seen once. Sequencing was carried out using blood. These receptors originate from a human donor in good health.

This clonotype was seen only a few times. A read error may explain this, as a much larger clone is one base away. The chain carries TRBV7-9 and TRBJ2-3; perhaps TRBD1 as D (5 bases). From germline, CDR1 is SEHNR and CDR2 FQNEAQ (reference sequence). V was trimmed by 3 bases and J by 4 bases, leaving 20 bases between them. The CDR3 length is 17 residues. The CDR3 region is CASSFPLTATRADTQYF. The CDR3 region has the DNA TGTGCCAGCAGCTTCCCGCTGACAGCCACCCGCGCAGATACGCAGTATTTT.

This chain links TRBV20-1 with TRBJ1-4, with D hard to call. V lost 1 base to trimming and J lost 7 bases, with 13 bases between them. The CDR3 is 14 amino acids. Germline V gene data show CDR1 as DFQATT and CDR2 as SNEGSKA (reference sequence). CDR3 sequence: CSARASGPTEKLFF. The CDR3 DNA sequence: TGCAGTGCTAGAGCCTCCGGGCCCACTGAAAAACTGTTTTTT.

In this sample, this clonotype turned up many times. This chain uses TRBV29-1 with TRBJ2-6; D remains ambiguous. CDR1 and CDR2 from the germline V gene are SQVTM and ANQGSEA. The CDR3 loop spans 13 amino acids. Trimming removed 5 bases from V and 0 bases from J, with 5 bases in between. This CDR3 is CSVRFSGANVLTF. The CDR3 DNA reads TGCAGCGTTAGATTCTCTGGGGCCAACGTCCTGACTTTC.

About this clonotype: A much larger clone differs by one base, so this may be a read error. This chain joins TRBV2 and TRBJ2-1; D is possibly TRBD1 (6 bases). The better agreement between TRBJ2-7 and the DNA end casts doubt on the J call. The CDR3 has 14 residues. CDR1 is SNHLY and CDR2 is FYNNEI in the germline V gene. The CDR3 sequence is CASRETGSTYEQYF. The DNA of the CDR3 is TGTGCCAGCAGGGAGACAGGAAGTACTTACGAGCAGTACTTC.

The V call is TRBV6-1, the J call TRBJ2-7, with 7 positions matching TRBD2. The J call may be mistaken, given a closer DNA end match to TRBJ2-5. Germline assignment: CDR1 MNHNS and CDR2 SASEGT. The CDR3 sequence is 16 residues long. Here the CDR3 DNA reads TGTGCCAGCAGTGAGACGGGCGGGGGTCGAGGAGAGACCCAGTACTTC. Amino acids: CASSETGGGRGETQYF.

About this clonotype itself: The junction departs from the called germline gene at one end, perhaps through a read error. The chain links TRBV9 to TRBJ2-7; possibly TRBD2 for D (6 bases). CDR1 is SGDLS and CDR2 is YYNGEE in the germline V gene. CDR3 size: 14 residues. The CDR3 sequence is CAGSARGLTYEQYF. As DNA, the CDR3 is TGTGCCGGCAGCGCACGGGGGTTAACCTACGAGCAGTACTTC.

There are a few counts of this clonotype. V and J are TRBV13 and TRBJ1-1; 7 bases agree with TRBD1. The CDR3 is made up of 16 amino acids. V lost 2 bases to trimming and J lost 1 base; unmatched junction nucleotides: 7. Germline CDR1 and CDR2: PRHDT and FYEKMQ (reference sequence). CDR3 protein: CASSLLPQGENTEAFF. The CDR3 DNA is TGTGCCAGCAGCTTACTTCCGCAGGGGGAGAACACTGAAGCTTTCTTT.

With regard to this clonotype: Germline and junction disagree at one end, which may indicate a read error. The chain combines TRBV12-3 or TRBV12-4 with TRBJ1-4; 8 positions match TRBD1. The CDR3 consists of 13 residues. The CDR3 sequence is CASSFQTGEKRFF. The CDR3 DNA sequence: TGTGCCAGCAGTTTCCAGACAGGGGAAAAACGGTTTTTT.

This clonotype was found a few times. The chain recombines TRBV30 with TRBJ1-6, with D uncertain. The CDR3 length is 13 residues. V dropped 1 base and J dropped 7 bases, with 8 bases sitting between them. Germline CDR1 reads GTSNPN; CDR2 reads SVGIG (reference sequence). This CDR3 reads CAWSEMENSPLHF. CDR3 sequence (DNA): TGTGCCTGGAGTGAGATGGAAAATTCACCCCTCCACTTT.

This clonotype appeared a few times. The genes are TRBV4-1 and TRBJ2-5, with 14 bases aligning to TRBD2. The junction had 4 bases not matched to a gene; V was cut back by 3 bases and J by 7 bases. CDR1 and CDR2 (germline): MGHRA, YSYEKL. The CDR3 has 15 residues. CDR3 region: CASSQGTSGGSTQYF. The CDR3 DNA reads TGCGCCAGCAGCCAGGGGACTAGCGGGGGCTCGACCCAGTACTTC.

A few counts support this clonotype. V is TRBV29-1 and J is TRBJ1-4; D possibly corresponds to TRBD1 (6 bases). Germline CDR1 is SQVTM and CDR2 is ANQGSEA. V gave up 4 bases and J gave up 6 bases, with 15 bases separating them. The CDR3 length is 14 residues. The CDR3, as DNA: TGCAGCGTTGGGGGAACAGGGTTGTATGAAAAACTGTTTTTT. Its protein product is CSVGGTGLYEKLFF.

This chain links TRBV7-9 with TRBJ2-5; 8 bases align to TRBD2. Germline assignment: CDR1 SEHNR and CDR2 FQNEAQ (reference sequence). The CDR3 totals 18 residues. Trimming took 5 bases from V and 0 from J; bases not matched to a gene: 14. CDR3 DNA: TGTGCCAGCAGCCTCGGGACTAGGGGCCCCGTTTACCAAGAGACCCAGTACTTC. Amino acids: CASSLGTRGPVYQETQYF.

The DNA of the CDR3 is TGCGCCAGCAGCCAAGATCGTCCGTCTACCGATCAGTACTTC. It encodes CASSQDRPSTDQYF. The gene calls are TRBV4-3 and TRBJ2-5; D remains ambiguous. Germline-derived CDR1 and CDR2 are LGHNA and YSLEER. Between the trimmed V and J ends, which lost 0 bases and 11 bases, there was a span of 16 bases. The CDR3 is 14 residues long.

The chain combines TRBV9 with TRBJ2-1; a weak D match, TRBD2 (5 bases). The CDR3 spans 15 residues. The V gene's germline CDR1 is SGDLS and CDR2 YYNGEE. The V gene lost 0 bases and the J gene lost 8 bases, with 15 bases spanning the gap. The CDR3 nucleotides are TGTGCCAGCAGCGTAGAGGGTCTCCCGAGGGATGAGCAGTTCTTC. Protein sequence: CASSVEGLPRDEQFF.

This clonotype has a handful of counts. The chain has TRBV10-2 and TRBJ2-1, with unresolved D. V was cut by 3 bases and J by 3 bases, with 6 bases left in between. This CDR3 is built from 13 residues. CDR1 is WSHSY and CDR2 is SAAADI in the germline V gene. The CDR3 DNA follows: TGCGCCAGCAGTGAAAACAGCTACAATGAGCAGTTCTTC. Its translation: CASSENSYNEQFF.

The chain is built from TRBV2 and TRBJ2-5; possibly TRBD2 for D (6 bases). V lost 4 bases to trimming and J lost 7 bases, with 13 bases between them. Germline CDR1 reads SNHLY; CDR2 reads FYNNEI. The CDR3 sequence is 13 residues long. In DNA, the CDR3 is TGTGCCAGCAGTGCAGTGCAGGAGGGGACCCAGTACTTC. Translated: CASSAVQEGTQYF.

The gene calls are TRBV7-2 and TRBJ2-1; TRBD1 or TRBD2 may be the D gene (7 bases each). The CDR3 loop spans 15 amino acids. The V end lost 0 bases, the J end lost 7 bases, and 13 bases lay between the germline ends. From germline, CDR1 is SGHTA and CDR2 FQGNSA. This CDR3 is CASSLAAQGGNEQFF. In DNA, the CDR3 is TGTGCCAGCAGCTTAGCTGCCCAGGGGGGGAATGAGCAGTTCTTC.

The rearrangement joins TRBV12-3 or TRBV12-4 to TRBJ2-5, with D unclear. This CDR3 has 14 residues. V was trimmed by 4 bases and J by 4 bases, leaving 13 bases between them. In nucleotides, the CDR3 is TGTGCCAGCAGTTCGTCGGACGGTCTAGAGACCCAGTACTTC. It yields the protein CASSSSDGLETQYF.

CDR3 residues: CASSGWDKYSNQPQHF. The CDR3 DNA follows: TGTGCCAGCAGTGGTTGGGACAAATATAGCAATCAGCCCCAGCATTTT. V and J are TRBV2 and TRBJ1-5, with TRBD1 as a possible D gene (6 bases). Germline V gene lookup returns CDR1 SNHLY and CDR2 FYNNEI. Trimming removed 4 bases from V and 0 bases from J, with 13 bases in between. The CDR3 covers 16 residues.

The V and J genes are TRBV27 and TRBJ2-4, with 10 bases that match TRBD1. TRBJ2-7 matches the DNA end more closely, so the J call is doubtful. Germline values: CDR1 MNHEY, CDR2 SMNVEV (reference sequence). The CDR3 sequence is 15 residues long. DNA of the CDR3: TGTGCCAGCAGTCTATTAGGACAGGGGGAAGGCGAGCAGTACTTC. Amino acid sequence: CASSLLGQGEGEQYF.

This clonotype is a singleton in its sample. The rearrangement uses TRBV19 and TRBJ1-1; no reliable D call. Trimming pared 4 bases from V and 0 bases from J, leaving 15 bases between. The CDR3 has 16 residues. Germline V gives CDR1 LNHDA, CDR2 SQIVND (reference sequence). The CDR3 reads CASSTDALQLNTEAFF. The CDR3, as DNA: TGTGCCAGTAGTACCGACGCCCTACAGCTGAACACTGAAGCTTTCTTT.

The J gene is TRBJ2-3, the V gene TRBV5-1; TRBD1 is a possible D gene (5 bases). This CDR3 has 14 residues. V lost 7 bases to trimming and J lost 0 bases, with 12 bases between them. Germline CDR1 is SGHRS and CDR2 is YFSETQ. Here the CDR3 reads CASGKDISTDTQYF. DNA of the CDR3: TGCGCCAGCGGCAAGGACATTAGCACAGATACGCAGTATTTT. The variable domain in full, completed from reference TRBV5-1 and TRBJ2-3, reads KAGVTQTPRYLIKTRGQQVTLSCSPISGHRSVSWYQQTPGQGLQFLFEYFSETQRNKGNFPGRFSGRQFSNSRSEMNVSTLELGDSALYLCASGKDISTDTQYFGPGTRLTVL.

The gene calls are TRBV5-6 and TRBJ1-6; D is perhaps TRBD1 (6 bases). There are 18 residues in the CDR3. Trimming stripped 1 base from V and 4 bases from J, with 18 bases between. Germline lookup yields CDR1 SGHDT and CDR2 YYEEEE. CDR3 DNA: TGTGCCAGCAGCTTGTTTCTTGGGGGCCGAGAGTATAATTCACCCCTCCACTTT. Translating it yields CASSLFLGGREYNSPLHF.

Note on this clonotype: This may stem from a read error, because a much larger clone lies one nucleotide away. V usage is TRBV7-9 and J usage is TRBJ2-6, with TRBD2 as a possible D gene (7 bases). Per germline, CDR1 SEHNR and CDR2 FQNEAQ (reference sequence). The CDR3 runs to 16 residues. The CDR3, as DNA: TGTGCCAGCAGCCCCGCGGGGGCTGCTGGGGCCAGCGTCCTGACTTTC. Its protein is CASSPAGAAGASVLTF.

The chain couples TRBV7-2 to TRBJ1-2; TRBD1 might be the D (5 bases). The germline CDR1 and CDR2 sequences are SGHTA and FQGNSA. The CDR3 extends over 12 amino acids. The V and J ends lost 1 base and 10 bases respectively, with 10 bases between them. The CDR3 DNA sequence: TGTGCCAGCAGCTTAGTCAGGGAGTACTACACCTTC. It is translated as CASSLVREYYTF.